Sequencing of this T cell receptor beta chain was carried out in a study of shared clonotypes between healthy human individuals (dated by TCRdb to about 2020). Regarding the study in general: The cohort included a few men and a couple of women between 18 and 49 years of age. Each donor's leukapheresis produced roughly between roughly 0.85 and 10 billion PBMCs. Blood TCR repertoires of five healthy adults were deeply sequenced to estimate repertoire size and the extent of clonotype sharing between individuals. Libraries were prepared and TCR repertoires were sequenced by different laboratories using diverse techniques, in order to increase sequencing depth and limit assay-specific biases.

Trimmed from V: 4 bases; trimmed from J: 0 bases; junction bases lacking a gene match: 9. In the germline V gene, CDR1 corresponds to SGHRS and CDR2 to YFSETQ. Spanning cysteine to phenylalanine, the CDR3 consists of 17 amino acids. The sequence is cut down to CDR3 DNA, 51 bases in frame from base 1. This clone was seen just once. Its antigen is not yet known. There are no base qualities to consult, and no much larger clone falls within one base. The donors were healthy, HIV-negative adults who had no recently reported acute infections or vaccinations. All donors were Caucasian adults living in Nashville, Tennessee, USA. For unsorted samples, some 87 million PBMCs were counted, and genomic DNA was extracted using the QIAamp DNA Blood Mini kit. After blood collection by leukapheresis, PBMCs were isolated using Ficoll-Histopaque density gradient centrifugation and then cryopreserved in the vapor phase of liquid nitrogen.

TCR CDR3 regions were amplified from genomic DNA by multiplex PCR using the deep immunoSEQ assay. For each cell subset, the extracted genomic DNA was distributed evenly across all wells of several immunoSEQ 96-well plates, and each plate served as one replicate. Each replicate PCR for unsorted PBMC received 250 to 300 ng genomic DNA, equal to 30,000 to 35,000 T cell genomes. Unsorted PBMC genomic DNA was sequenced across ten immunoSEQ deep assay plates. Purified libraries were quantified with a Qubit 3.0 fluorometer, sized on a Bioanalyzer 2100, and re-quantified with the KAPA Library Quantification kit. Each immunoSEQ 96-well plate was sequenced on its own single-read 150-cycle Illumina NextSeq 550 flow cell. The original pipeline was this. Because the immunoSEQ output held only junctional sequences and lacked quality scores, the filtering could not match the filtering applied to full-length reads. To assign V/J genes and CDR3, sequences were annotated against IMGT germline references using PyIR, a Python wrapper for IgBLAST v1.9. Any read was removed if the V/J assignment was weak (E-value above 1e-6), the CDR3 was missing, or the read contained stop codons, out-of-frame junctions, or ambiguous translated residues. A V3J clonotype was defined by an identical inferred V gene, J gene, and CDR3 amino acid sequence. To compute the percentage overlap between repertoires, the number of shared unique clonotypes was divided by the size of the smaller repertoire. Richness of each repertoire was evaluated using RTK rarefaction, the Chao1 estimator, and Recon v2.1 estimates of unobserved clonotypes. As stored in TCRdb, this immuneACCESS dataset retains in-frame rearrangements with V and J assigned. A fraction of the clones does not appear; measured against another copy, unresolved V genes explain less than half of the discrepancy, and the remainder lacks a known reason. That table furnishes V, J and clone size, whereas the DNA furnished D and trimming. A total of roughly 500,000 clones appear in this sample, 75% to 85% of them only once. Approximately 13% of the sample goes to the ten largest clones.

What the authors observed across the whole study: Because the study included a small number of donors, the genetic and exposure-history diversity represented was limited. Based on pairwise subsampling, the degree of clonotype sharing among donors was expected to be affected by sequencing depth. Sampling was restricted to blood, and TCR repertoires in tissue are likely to differ from TCR repertoires in blood.

This TCR derives from a woman aged 40 to 49 in good health. Some clones in this sample may be carry-over from other donors' samples. The source material was PBMCs. The chain links TRBV5-1 with TRBJ1-4, with TRBD1 matching 7 junction bases. CDR3 region: CASSLGQTFATNEKLFF. Read as DNA, the sequence is TGCGCCAGCAGCCTGGGACAGACCTTTGCAACTAATGAAAAACTGTTTTTT.